A selection of T cell receptor beta chains follows, all from one sample in a study of T-cell reconstitution after alpha-beta-depleted transplantation in children. TCRdb re-analysed the PCR reads in MiXCR, keeping a single row per CDR3 protein. The repertoire holds around 480,000 distinct CDR3 sequences, with around a third as singletons. This specimen consisted of PBMCs from the stem cell graft donor, obtained from the stem cell graft. Receptors originate from a human donor who donated a stem cell graft to a child with aplastic anemia. The CDR3 runs from the conserved cysteine through the conserved F or W. Each record gives: CDR3 DNA, CDR3 protein, D gene, J gene, clone size, V gene. D genes are given only for firm matches. Clone size appears in some rows only: once, few, many, or a class for an expanded clone.

DNA: TGCGCCAGCAGGGAGACTAGCGGGAGTGGGGAGACCCAGTACTTC
CDR3: CASRETSGSGETQYF
D: TRBD2
J: TRBJ2-5
size: NA
V: TRBV5-1

DNA: TGCAGTGCTAGGCGCCCGGGCGCCGCCTACGAGCAGTACTTC
CDR3: CSARRPGAAYEQYF
D: NA
J: TRBJ2-7
size: NA
V: TRBV20-1

DNA: TGCAGTGCCGGACTAGCGGGAACCCAAGAGACCCAGTACTTC
CDR3: CSAGLAGTQETQYF
D: TRBD2
J: TRBJ2-5
size: few
V: TRBV20-1

DNA: TGTGCCAGCAGCAATGACAGGGGCAGGGAGACCCAGTACTTC
CDR3: CASSNDRGRETQYF
D: TRBD1
J: TRBJ2-5
size: NA
V: TRBV7-2

DNA: TGCGCCAGCAGCCTTCAGGATCGGGTTAGCTCCTACGAGCAGTACTTC
CDR3: CASSLQDRVSSYEQYF
D: NA
J: TRBJ2-7
size: NA
V: TRBV4-1

DNA: TGTGCCAGCAGCTTGGCCGGGACAGCATCCCTTGACCTCCACTTT
CDR3: CASSLAGTASLDLHF
D: TRBD1
J: TRBJ1-6
size: NA
V: TRBV5-5

DNA: TGTGCCAGCTCCCTTAATTCCGGGGGGTCGAACACTGAAGCTTTCTTT
CDR3: CASSLNSGGSNTEAFF
D: NA
J: TRBJ1-1
size: once
V: TRBV18

DNA: TGTGCCTGGAGTGTAGGAGGGTTCGGGCGCCAAAACATTCAGTACTTC
CDR3: CAWSVGGFGRQNIQYF
D: NA
J: TRBJ2-4
size: NA
V: TRBV30

DNA: TGTGCCAGCAGCCATAGTACCGGGGAGCTGTTTTTT
CDR3: CASSHSTGELFF
D: NA
J: TRBJ2-2
size: NA
V: TRBV4-2

DNA: TGTGCCAGCAGCGTCCAGGCAGATACGCAGTATTTT
CDR3: CASSVQADTQYF
D: NA
J: TRBJ2-3
size: NA
V: TRBV7-2

DNA: TGTGCCAGCAGCCCGGGGAGGAGTGCTCAAGAGACCCAGTACTTC
CDR3: CASSPGRSAQETQYF
D: NA
J: TRBJ2-5
size: NA
V: TRBV7-2

DNA: TGTGCCAGCAGTTTATCCAGGGGGGGGAATACGCAGTATTTT
CDR3: CASSLSRGGNTQYF
D: NA
J: TRBJ2-3
size: NA
V: TRBV28

DNA: TGCGCCAGCAGCGGGACAACCGGGACAGGGGGCTCCTACGAGCAGTACTTC
CDR3: CASSGTTGTGGSYEQYF
D: TRBD1
J: TRBJ2-7
size: NA
V: TRBV5-1

DNA: TGTGCCAGCAGTGAGGGAGGTCGGGGGGATGAAGCTTTCTTT
CDR3: CASSEGGRGDEAFF
D: NA
J: TRBJ1-1
size: few
V: TRBV6-1

DNA: TGCGCCAGCAGCCAAGCTAGCGGGAGTCGGACCGGGGAGCTGTTTTTT
CDR3: CASSQASGSRTGELFF
D: TRBD2
J: TRBJ2-2
size: NA
V: TRBV4-3